The 21 T cell receptor beta chains in this list originate from one sample, sequenced in a study of blood T cell repertoires in COVID-19 (dated by TCRdb to the early 2020s). Library prep was done by the immunoSEQ multiplex PCR assay. Sourced from immuneACCESS, this table was stored by TCRdb with only in-frame sequences that have V and J called. A share of the clones is absent; for the studies checked, an unresolved V gene accounts for under half, and the remainder has no known explanation. The sample contains hundreds of thousands of clones, 88% of them found a single time. Of the sample, approximately 2.1% falls within the top ten clones. What was sequenced was PBMCs or T cells enriched from blood (not recorded which). The receptors come from a woman in her thirties or forties with acute COVID-19.

This clone is a singleton in its sample. The chain combines TRBV6-5 with TRBJ1-1; D not certain. With 4 bases removed from V and 2 bases from J, the gap between germline ends came to 8 bases. CDR1 is MNHEY and CDR2 is SVGAGI in the germline V gene. There are 13 residues in the CDR3. The CDR3 reads CASSSPGNTEAFF. The CDR3 nucleotides are TGTGCCAGCAGTTCCCCTGGCAACACTGAAGCTTTCTTT.

V usage is TRBV27 and J usage is TRBJ2-3; a weak D match, TRBD2 (7 bases). The CDR3 is 15 residues long. V lost 0 bases, J lost 4 bases, and 11 bases lay in between. Germline V gene data show CDR1 as MNHEY and CDR2 as SMNVEV (reference sequence). The DNA for the CDR3 is TGTGCCAGCAGTTTATCTGGGGGGGGGCCAGATACGCAGTATTTT. Translated: CASSLSGGGPDTQYF.

The V gene is TRBV30, the J gene TRBJ1-6, with D perhaps TRBD1 (5 bases). V dropped 3 bases and J dropped 14 bases, with 8 bases sitting between them. Per germline, CDR1 GTSNPN and CDR2 SVGIG (reference sequence). The CDR3 covers 10 residues. CDR3 region: CAWRAGTLHF. The CDR3 coding sequence is TGTGCCTGGAGGGCAGGGACCCTCCACTTT.

The V call is TRBV6-6, the J call TRBJ1-4; possibly TRBD1 for D (6 bases). Trimming removed 6 bases at V and 4 bases at J, with 12 bases between. The CDR3 contains 14 residues. CDR1 MNHNY and CDR2 SVGAGI come from the germline V gene (reference sequence). CDR3 bases: TGTGCCAGCAGGTCTGACAGGATTAATGAAAAACTGTTTTTT. Its translation is CASRSDRINEKLFF.

This rearrangement joins TRBV24-1 to TRBJ2-3; TRBD1 matches at 10 bases. Germline CDR1 reads KGHDR; CDR2 reads SFDVKD. V dropped 9 bases and J dropped 1; count of bases not matched to a gene: 9. The CDR3 extends over 16 amino acids. The DNA for the CDR3 is TGTGCCACCGGGGGCCCCGGGACAGGGGGCACAGATACGCAGTATTTT. As protein: CATGGPGTGGTDTQYF.

The chain recombines TRBV9 with TRBJ2-7; D might be TRBD1 (7 bases). Germline V CDR1 and CDR2: SGDLS, YYNGEE. V was clipped by 2 bases and J by 2 bases, with 14 bases between them. This CDR3 spans 15 amino acids. CDR3 protein: CASSVRGEKAYEQYF. As DNA, the CDR3 is TGTGCCAGCAGCGTCAGGGGGGAAAAAGCCTACGAGCAGTACTTC.

A word on this clone: The sample holds other DNA sequences that translate to the same CDR3. The CDR3 DNA is TGTGCCAGCAGTTTCACTAACACTGAAGCTTTCTTT. It is translated as CASSFTNTEAFF. The chain employs TRBV12-3 or TRBV12-4 and TRBJ1-1; D call uncertain. This CDR3 is built from 12 residues. The germline V and J ends were trimmed by 3 bases and 2 bases, with 4 bases remaining between them.

This chain uses TRBV5-1 with TRBJ2-7, with 8 bases aligning to TRBD1. Unmatched junction bases numbered 6, after V lost 0 bases and J lost 7 bases. The CDR3 runs to 14 residues. Germline lookup yields CDR1 SGHRS and CDR2 YFSETQ. The CDR3 spells CASSLGQGAREQYF. In DNA, the CDR3 is TGCGCCAGCAGCTTGGGCCAGGGGGCGAGGGAGCAGTACTTC.

The chain employs TRBV4-1 and TRBJ2-1; D might be TRBD1 (6 bases). The CDR3 covers 19 residues. Germline V gives CDR1 MGHRA, CDR2 YSYEKL. Trimming removed 0 bases at V and 5 bases at J, with 23 bases between. The CDR3 region is CASSQERVPGQGPNNEQFF. CDR3 coding DNA: TGCGCCAGCAGCCAAGAAAGGGTCCCTGGGCAGGGGCCAAACAATGAGCAGTTCTTC.

The rearrangement uses TRBV19 and TRBJ1-4, with 8 positions matching TRBD1. CDR1 LNHDA and CDR2 SQIVND come from the germline V gene (reference sequence). V lost 8 bases and J lost 7; bases outside the gene matches: 12. CDR3 length: 15 amino acids. The CDR3 protein is CASGENPGQAEKLFF. The DNA of the CDR3 is TGTGCCAGTGGAGAAAACCCGGGACAGGCTGAAAAACTGTTTTTT.

V and J are TRBV24-1 and TRBJ2-3, with D possibly matching TRBD2 (5 bases). This CDR3 contains 12 residues. Per germline, CDR1 KGHDR and CDR2 SFDVKD. Trimming removed 9 bases from V and 1 base from J, with 7 bases in between. This CDR3 reads CATAGGTDTQYF. CDR3 nucleotides: TGTGCCACCGCGGGCGGCACAGATACGCAGTATTTT.

The chain combines TRBV11-3 with TRBJ2-2; possibly TRBD1 for D (8 bases). V was pared by 4 bases and J by 5 bases, with 14 bases between. This CDR3 spans 15 amino acids. Germline CDR1 is SGHNT and CDR2 is YENEEA. CDR3 loop: CASSSGQGGTGELFF. In nucleotides, the CDR3 is TGTGCCAGCAGCTCCGGACAGGGAGGGACCGGGGAGCTGTTTTTT.

The rearrangement joins TRBV4-1 to TRBJ1-4; perhaps TRBD1 as D (6 bases). The CDR3 covers 16 residues. The V end lost 4 bases, the J end lost 4 bases, and 16 bases lay between the germline ends. Germline loops: CDR1 MGHRA, CDR2 YSYEKL. CDR3 protein: CASSRYPGQFNEKLFF. CDR3 coding DNA: TGCGCCAGCAGCCGCTACCCCGGACAGTTTAATGAAAAACTGTTTTTT.

The chain has TRBV6-5 and TRBJ1-1; D not certain. Germline V gene lookup returns CDR1 MNHEY and CDR2 SVGAGI. This CDR3 region has 13 residues. V lost 6 bases and J lost 2, with 10 bases in between. The CDR3 DNA sequence: TGTGCCAGCAGCATGGCGGGCAACACTGAAGCTTTCTTT. Translating it yields CASSMAGNTEAFF.

This clone was seen only once. The V and J genes are TRBV7-6 and TRBJ1-1; TRBD1 agrees at 10 bases. CDR1 is SGHVS and CDR2 is FNYEAQ in the germline V gene. Trimming took 3 bases from V and 8 from J; bases not matched to a gene: 9. The CDR3 has 15 residues. The CDR3 DNA follows: TGTGCCAGCAGCTTTGGGACAGGGGCCGCCGGGGAAGCTTTCTTT. Protein product: CASSFGTGAAGEAFF.

This sequence joins TRBV4-1 and TRBJ2-2; D might be TRBD2 (6 bases). This CDR3 region has 16 residues. V was pared by 1 base and J by 9 bases, with 18 bases between. Germline V gene lookup returns CDR1 MGHRA and CDR2 YSYEKL. CDR3 sequence reads: CASSQVVERVRRELFF. The CDR3 DNA reads as TGCGCCAGCAGCCAAGTCGTCGAGCGGGTCCGCCGGGAGCTGTTTTTT.

This chain joins TRBV19 and TRBJ1-1; the D gene is possibly TRBD1 (6 bases). The V end was cut by 3 bases, the J end by 3 bases, with 8 bases between. Germline CDR1 and CDR2: LNHDA and SQIVND (reference sequence). The CDR3 is made up of 13 amino acids. The CDR3 loop is CASSMAGDTEAFF. Written as DNA, the CDR3 is TGTGCCAGTAGTATGGCAGGGGACACTGAAGCTTTCTTT.

This clone has only a few counts. The chain has TRBV9 and TRBJ1-2, with D unclear. This CDR3 spans 16 amino acids. Trimming took 6 bases from V and 4 from J, leaving 22 bases between them. Per germline, CDR1 SGDLS and CDR2 YYNGEE. CDR3: CASNPLGSGNLYGYTF. The CDR3 region has the DNA TGTGCCAGCAACCCGCTTGGGTCGGGAAACCTCTATGGCTACACCTTC.

This clone has a single count. The chain recombines TRBV30 with TRBJ1-4; TRBD1 agrees at 10 bases. The germline V gene encodes CDR1 GTSNPN and CDR2 SVGIG (reference sequence). This CDR3 is built from 16 residues. Germline trimming cut 5 bases from V and 5 bases from J; bases unmatched to any gene: 11. CDR3 DNA sequence: TGTGCCTGGGAAGCCCGACAGGGGGCCGGGAATGAAAAACTGTTTTTT. Its translation: CAWEARQGAGNEKLFF.

V gene TRBV12-3 or TRBV12-4 combines with J gene TRBJ1-2; D remains ambiguous. The CDR3 runs to 12 residues. V was shortened by 4 bases and J by 4 bases, with 7 bases between the two germline ends. In DNA, the CDR3 is TGTGCCAGCAGTTATAGCAGCTATGGCTACACCTTC. Translating it yields CASSYSSYGYTF.

J is TRBJ2-1 and V is TRBV19; possible D gene TRBD2, 6 bases. This CDR3 comprises 15 residues. Germline loops: CDR1 LNHDA, CDR2 SQIVND (reference sequence). V was shortened by 4 bases and J by 2 bases, with 12 bases between the two germline ends. DNA for the CDR3: TGTGCCAGTAGTAGTGGGGAGGACCCCTACAATGAGCAGTTCTTC. Encoded protein: CASSSGEDPYNEQFF.